This T cell receptor (beta chain) was recovered during a study of blood T cell repertoires in COVID-19. A remark on this clone: The same CDR3 arises from other DNA sequences in this sample as well.

The Seattle patients joined while their infection was active and were tracked longitudinally afterward. Generated by immunoSEQ multiplex PCR, the TCRdb table keeps only in-frame clones and is missing some. The sample lists some 150,000 clones; around 83% were seen once. The germline V gene encodes CDR1 SGHRS and CDR2 YFSETQ. This CDR3 is built from 15 residues. With V trimmed by 0 bases and J by 3 bases, 4 bases remained unmatched. The chain joins TRBV5-1 to TRBJ2-5, with 8 bases identical to TRBD1. The sample consisted of peripheral blood. This clonotype was sampled from a woman aged 60-75 years with COVID-19, enrolled during active disease. The CDR3: CASSLDQGAKETQYF. Here the CDR3 DNA reads TGCGCCAGCAGCTTGGATCAGGGGGCGAAAGAGACCCAGTACTTC.